This entry is about one T cell receptor (beta chain). Its antigen is unknown. The sample's time point: blood 4 weeks post-SBRT, at nephrectomy. Treatment: 15 Gy SBRT to primary tumor, nephrectomy 4 weeks later. Nephrectomy followed 15 Gy stereotactic body radiation by 4 weeks. Clear cell pathology was present in this patient's renal cell carcinoma. Trimming took 4 bases from V and 1 from J; bases not matched to a gene: 11. The CDR3 is 16 amino acids. From germline, CDR1 is SGHDT and CDR2 YYEEEE. Here immunoSEQ multiplex PCR was the method, and the copy in TCRdb shows in-frame clones only, minus some. The top ten clones hold less than 20% of a sample with some 150,000 clones, 75% to 90% of them seen once. The data are from a study of radiation and T cells in renal cell carcinoma. The study's findings and limits: In blood, top tumor clones expanded by 2 weeks, shrinking by 4. Pretreatment tumor biopsies were lacking, so baseline clonotypes are unknown.

The sequence was obtained from a woman between 50 and 59 years old with renal cell carcinoma. The sample was blood, taken from a patient whose treatment included radiotherapy and nephrectomy. This chain joins TRBV5-6 and TRBJ2-7, with 7 bases lining up with TRBD2. The CDR3 nucleotides read TGTGCCAGCAGCCATGCAGTGGGGAGGGGATCCTACGAGCAGTACTTC. Protein: CASSHAVGRGSYEQYF.